One and the same sample provided the 20 T cell receptor beta chains below, sequenced in a study of T-cell reconstitution after alpha-beta-depleted transplantation in children. For TCRbeta, the library was prepared with unique molecular identifiers. TCRdb independently ran MiXCR on the PCR reads; one entry per CDR3 protein. The sample contains 90,000 to 100,000 distinct CDR3 sequences, 20% to 30% of which appear only once. Sequencing was performed on PBMCs, taken before TCRalphabeta/CD19-depleted stem cell transplant. The source is a boy aged 2 to 9 with acute lymphoblastic leukemia, due to receive a stem cell transplant.

This clonotype showed up just a few times. J is TRBJ1-1 and V is TRBV29-1, with D uncertain. The CDR3 is 14 residues long. Germline V gene data show CDR1 as SQVTM and CDR2 as ANQGSEA. V lost 5 bases and J 4 bases, leaving 17 bases between the germline ends. In nucleotides, the CDR3 is TGCAGCGTTACCCAAATGGCGGGGATCACTGAAGCTTTCTTT. Its protein product is CSVTQMAGITEAFF.

Judged by abundance, this clonotype is medium-sized. The genes are TRBV6-6 and TRBJ2-7, with 7 bases that match TRBD1. V was clipped by 6 bases and J by 6 bases; unmatched bases: 2. The CDR3 is 11 amino acids. The germline CDR1 and CDR2 sequences are MNHNY and SVGAGI (reference sequence). The chain's CDR3 is CASRHRGEQYF. CDR3 bases: TGTGCCAGCAGACACAGGGGCGAGCAGTACTTC.

The rearrangement uses TRBV3-1 and TRBJ2-7; D uncertain. The V end lost 0 bases, the J end lost 0 bases, and 9 bases lay between the germline ends. The V gene's germline CDR1 is LGHDT and CDR2 YNNKEL (reference sequence). CDR3 length: 15 amino acids. The DNA of the CDR3 is TGTGCCAGCAGCCAAGAAGCACTTTCCTCCTACGAGCAGTACTTC. Translation gives CASSQEALSSYEQYF.

As to this clonotype: The junction differs from germline at one of its ends, possibly a read error. V usage is TRBV5-1 and J usage is TRBJ1-1; 8 bases fit TRBD1. The CDR3 extends over 16 amino acids. CDR1 is SGHRS and CDR2 is YFSETQ in the germline V gene. The CDR3 region is CTSSGADRVKLDEAFF. CDR3 DNA: TGCACCAGCAGCGGAGCGGACAGGGTGAAACTTGATGAAGCTTTCTTT. Together with reference TRBV5-1 and TRBJ1-1, the CDR3 gives the full variable domain: KAGVTQTPRYLIKTRGQQVTLSCSPISGHRSVSWYQQTPGQGLQFLFEYFSETQRNKGNFPGRFSGRQFSNSRSEMNVSTLELGDSALYLCTSSGADRVKLDEAFFGQGTRLTVV.

The V call is TRBV20-1, the J call TRBJ1-4; no reliable D call. The germline V and J ends were trimmed by 1 base and 8 bases, with 14 bases remaining between them. The CDR3 runs to 14 residues. CDR1 DFQATT and CDR2 SNEGSKA come from the germline V gene (reference sequence). The CDR3 DNA sequence: TGCAGTGCTAGAGGCTACACCACGGGCGAAAAACTGTTTTTT. This encodes CSARGYTTGEKLFF.

This clonotype was detected only a few times. V gene TRBV11-2 combines with J gene TRBJ1-2; the D gene is possibly TRBD1 (6 bases). The CDR3 has 16 residues. Germline CDR1 SGHAT, CDR2 FQNNGV. V was clipped by 1 base and J by 0 bases, with 12 bases between them. CDR3 residues: CASSLGSGASNYGYTF. The CDR3 DNA reads as TGTGCCAGCAGCTTAGGTTCGGGGGCCTCTAACTATGGCTACACCTTC.

A few counts support this clonotype. The chain employs TRBV9 and TRBJ2-3, with D possibly matching TRBD2 (5 bases). The CDR3 runs to 15 residues. The germline gives CDR1 SGDLS, CDR2 YYNGEE. V lost 3 bases, J lost 2 bases, and 13 bases lay in between. The CDR3, as DNA: TGTGCCAGCAGCGCCCGGGGAGTATTCACAGATACGCAGTATTTT. Its translation: CASSARGVFTDTQYF.

This rearrangement joins TRBV25-1 to TRBJ1-1; D gene unclear. Germline assignment: CDR1 MGHDK and CDR2 SYGVNS. The V and J ends lost 2 bases and 7 bases respectively, with 11 bases between them. The CDR3 contains 13 residues. The CDR3 sequence is CASSEPERDEAFF. DNA of the CDR3: TGTGCCAGCAGTGAACCGGAAAGGGATGAAGCTTTCTTT.

This clonotype has just a few counts. V usage is TRBV29-1 and J usage is TRBJ2-2, with 7 bases identical to TRBD1. Germline V gene lookup returns CDR1 SQVTM and CDR2 ANQGSEA. The CDR3 consists of 12 residues. V lost 6 bases to trimming and J lost 5 bases; unmatched junction nucleotides: 3. CDR3 bases: TGCAGCGTGACAGGGTGGACCGGGGAGCTGTTTTTT. Amino acid sequence: CSVTGWTGELFF.

This clonotype was counted only a few times. The V and J genes are TRBV28 and TRBJ2-7, with D uncertain. Germline CDR1 MDHEN, CDR2 SYDVKM. Between the trimmed V and J ends, which lost 7 bases and 6 bases, there was a span of 19 bases. The CDR3 spans 14 residues. DNA for the CDR3: TGTGCCAGCACCATGGGTGGTAGTGTCGCCGAGCAGTACTTC. Translated, it gives CASTMGGSVAEQYF.

This clonotype was found a few times. V and J are TRBV5-1 and TRBJ2-1; D is perhaps TRBD1 or TRBD2 (5 bases each). V lost 2 bases, J lost 9 bases, and 15 bases lay in between. CDR3 length: 14 amino acids. Looked up from germline, CDR1 is SGHRS and CDR2 is YFSETQ. The CDR3, as DNA: TGCGCCAGCAGCTTTTCCCGACTTGGGGGTGAGCAGTTCTTC. Its translation is CASSFSRLGGEQFF.

The chain has TRBV4-3 and TRBJ2-7; tentative D call: TRBD1 (5 bases). The CDR3 is 13 residues long. CDR1 is LGHNA, CDR2 YSLEER, per germline. V shed 0 bases and J shed 6 bases, with 9 bases lying between them. CDR3 DNA: TGCGCCAGCAGCCAAGAGGGAAGGGGCGAGCAGTACTTC. Its protein product is CASSQEGRGEQYF.

This chain joins TRBV5-1 and TRBJ1-1; D not resolved. The germline V gene encodes CDR1 SGHRS and CDR2 YFSETQ. CDR3 length: 15 amino acids. V was trimmed by 0 bases and J by 1 base, leaving 10 bases between them. This chain's CDR3 is CASSLVGRANTEAFF. Here the CDR3 DNA reads TGCGCCAGCAGCTTGGTTGGTAGGGCGAACACTGAAGCTTTCTTT.

This clonotype was observed a handful of times. V and J are TRBV28 and TRBJ2-5, with TRBD2 as a possible D gene (6 bases). CDR1 is MDHEN and CDR2 is SYDVKM in the germline V gene. The ends were cut back, 4 bases at V and 5 bases at J, with 23 bases in the middle. The CDR3 is made up of 17 amino acids. CDR3 DNA: TGTGCCAGCAGTTCTCTGGGGAATGGAGGGGCCGGGGAGACCCAGTACTTC. Translation gives CASSSLGNGGAGETQYF.

A few counts support this clonotype. The chain employs TRBV27 and TRBJ2-1, with TRBD2 identical over 11 bases. The CDR3 length is 15 residues. Germline CDR1 and CDR2: MNHEY and SMNVEV (reference sequence). With 3 bases clipped from V and 6 bases from J, the junction kept 4 bases outside the gene matches. The CDR3 is CASSFSGRAVNEQFF. Here the CDR3 DNA reads TGTGCCAGCAGTTTTAGCGGGAGGGCGGTCAATGAGCAGTTCTTC.

The chain recombines TRBV6-1 with TRBJ2-7; 11 nucleotides match TRBD2. CDR1 MNHNS and CDR2 SASEGT come from the germline V gene. This CDR3 is 15 amino acids long. The V gene end was trimmed by 8 bases and the J gene end by 4 bases; junction bases not matched to a gene: 10. CDR3 nucleotides: TGTGCCAGCCACACCTCTACTAGCGGGAGTTACGAGCAGTACTTC. This gives the protein CASHTSTSGSYEQYF.

This clonotype was observed a handful of times. The chain uses TRBV12-3 or TRBV12-4 and TRBJ2-5, with D unclear. The CDR3 contains 15 residues. The V and J ends lost 4 bases and 9 bases respectively, with 21 bases between them. This chain's CDR3 is CASSSHDREVEPQYF. CDR3 sequence (DNA): TGTGCCAGCAGTTCCCACGATAGGGAAGTCGAGCCCCAGTACTTC.

The genes are TRBV7-9 and TRBJ1-5, with D unresolved. Germline CDR1 reads SEHNR; CDR2 reads FQNEAQ (reference sequence). The CDR3 length is 13 residues. Deletions cut 1 base from V and 2 bases from J, with 3 bases between. The DNA for the CDR3 is TGTGCCAGCAGCTTAGTGGGCAATCAGCCCCAGCATTTT. It encodes CASSLVGNQPQHF. Combining the CDR3 with reference TRBV7-9 and TRBJ1-5 gives the whole variable domain DTGVSQNPRHKITKRGQNVTFRCDPISEHNRLYWYRQTLGQGPEFLTYFQNEAQLEKSRLLSDRFSAERPKGSFSTLEIQRTEQGDSAMYLCASSLVGNQPQHFGDGTRLSIL.

CDR3 nucleotides: TGCGCCAGCAGCCACGTGGGACTAGCGGAGGGGGCTGAGCAGTTCTTC. It yields the protein CASSHVGLAEGAEQFF. V is TRBV4-1 and J is TRBJ2-1; 11 bases agree with TRBD2. Germline V lookup: CDR1 MGHRA, CDR2 YSYEKL. The CDR3 length is 16 residues. V lost 3 bases, J lost 9 bases, and 10 bases stayed unmatched.

The chain has TRBV20-1 and TRBJ1-1; D call uncertain. This CDR3 comprises 13 residues. CDR1 and CDR2 (germline): DFQATT, SNEGSKA (reference sequence). Between the trimmed V and J ends, which lost 3 bases and 4 bases, there was a span of 12 bases. The CDR3 sequence is CSASPGGSTEAFF. CDR3 nucleotides: TGCAGTGCTAGTCCCGGCGGTAGCACTGAAGCTTTCTTT.